What follows are 9 T cell receptor beta chains derived from one specimen sequenced in a study of early stage breast cancer tumors. Generated by immunoSEQ multiplex PCR, the TCRdb table keeps only in-frame clones and is missing some. The sample holds more than 55,000 clones; about 80% are singletons and the top ten take around 3.7%. The sequenced sample consisted of blood. The receptor set was obtained from a person aged 30-39 years with breast cancer.

The chain combines TRBV7-6 with TRBJ2-7; 11 nucleotides align to TRBD2. The CDR3 is 16 residues long. Germline V gene lookup returns CDR1 SGHVS and CDR2 FNYEAQ. Trimming removed 6 bases from V and 2 bases from J; junction bases left unmatched: 9. The CDR3: CASRPTSGSRPYEQYF. DNA for the CDR3: TGTGCCAGCAGGCCAACTAGCGGGAGTCGGCCCTACGAGCAGTACTTC.

A single count supports this clone. V is TRBV2 and J is TRBJ2-5; perhaps TRBD2 as D (6 bases). The germline CDR1 and CDR2 sequences are SNHLY and FYNNEI. The CDR3 is 14 residues long. The germline V and J ends were trimmed by 2 bases and 3 bases, with 10 bases remaining between them. The CDR3 loop reads CASSELVAEETQYF. The CDR3 coding sequence is TGTGCCAGCAGTGAATTGGTAGCGGAAGAGACCCAGTACTTC.

The gene calls are TRBV6-1 and TRBJ1-1; D remains ambiguous. The length of the CDR3 is 16 residues. The V end was cut by 0 bases, the J end by 10 bases, with 21 bases between. Germline CDR1 MNHNS, CDR2 SASEGT. CDR3 in amino acids: CASSEATSGRGYVAFF. The CDR3 nucleotides are TGTGCCAGCAGTGAAGCTACCTCCGGACGCGGGTATGTAGCTTTCTTT.

V usage is TRBV18 and J usage is TRBJ1-4; 9 positions match TRBD1. The CDR3 length is 15 residues. V lost 5 bases to trimming and J lost 4 bases; unmatched junction nucleotides: 5. Germline CDR1 reads KGHSH; CDR2 reads LQKENI. In nucleotides, the CDR3 is TGTGCCAGCTCAGCGGACAGGGGTTTTAATGAAAAACTGTTTTTT. This sequence encodes CASSADRGFNEKLFF.

The chain employs TRBV6-4 and TRBJ2-5; tentative D call: TRBD2 (5 bases). Trimming took 6 bases from V and 3 from J, leaving 20 bases between them. There are 16 residues in the CDR3. Per the germline V gene, CDR1 is MRHNA and CDR2 is SNTAGT. CDR3 bases: TGTGCCAGCAGCCCTGGGCAAGCGGCCGCCAAAGAGACCCAGTACTTC. Translation gives CASSPGQAAAKETQYF.

The V and J genes are TRBV15 and TRBJ2-1; 10 bases map to TRBD2. Trimming took 2 bases from V and 8 from J; bases not matched to a gene: 9. Germline V lookup: CDR1 LNHNV, CDR2 YYDKDF (reference sequence). The CDR3 loop spans 16 amino acids. CDR3 sequence (DNA): TGTGCCACCAGCAGACGAGCGGGAGGGCCTTTCGATGAGCAGTTCTTC. This encodes CATSRRAGGPFDEQFF.

V and J are TRBV11-2 and TRBJ2-3; 7 positions match TRBD2. Germline CDR1 is SGHAT and CDR2 is FQNNGV. This CDR3 has 16 amino acids. Unmatched junction bases numbered 11, after V lost 2 bases and J lost 6 bases. CDR3 protein: CASSLSVGGPGDTQYF. The CDR3 coding sequence is TGTGCCAGCAGCTTATCCGTGGGAGGGCCGGGTGATACGCAGTATTTT.

This clone appeared a few times. This chain uses TRBV27 with TRBJ2-3, with 8 nucleotides matching TRBD1. The CDR3 length is 14 residues. Germline V lookup: CDR1 MNHEY, CDR2 SMNVEV (reference sequence). J lost 7 bases, V lost 3 bases, and 6 bases had no gene match. This CDR3 is CASSFGQGLHTQYF. The CDR3 DNA follows: TGTGCCAGCAGTTTTGGACAGGGCCTACATACGCAGTATTTT.

There are a few counts of this clone. V gene TRBV11-1 combines with J gene TRBJ2-1, with 7 bases fitting TRBD2. The trim removed 1 base at V and 9 bases at J, leaving 3 bases unmatched. Germline loops: CDR1 SGHAT, CDR2 FQDESV (reference sequence). CDR3 length: 13 amino acids. The CDR3 is CASSLVWEGEQFF. DNA of the CDR3: TGTGCCAGCAGCTTAGTGTGGGAGGGTGAGCAGTTCTTC.